These 7 T cell receptor beta chains were all obtained from the same sample, sequenced in a study of OX40 agonist ivuxolimab in advanced cancers. Using immunoSEQ multiplex PCR, the repertoire was profiled, and TCRdb retains in-frame clones only, with some absent. The data contain fewer than 55,000 clones, under 90% of them seen just once; the ten biggest clones take up around 1.6%. The sample in question was CD4+ or CD8+ T cells sorted from blood, obtained in a trial of the OX40 agonist ivuxolimab. The receptors were gathered from an adult with an advanced solid tumor such as melanoma, head and neck, liver or kidney cancer.

V and J are TRBV27 and TRBJ2-1; TRBD2 might be the D (6 bases). CDR3 length: 15 amino acids. CDR1 MNHEY and CDR2 SMNVEV come from the germline V gene (reference sequence). Trimming took off 6 bases at V and 4 bases at J, with 16 bases between the two ends. The CDR3: CASSQKRDFYNEQFF. Written as DNA, the CDR3 is TGTGCCAGCAGCCAAAAGAGGGACTTTTACAATGAGCAGTTCTTC.

This chain links TRBV2 with TRBJ2-3; 8 bases align to TRBD2. The CDR3 totals 16 residues. Germline-derived CDR1 and CDR2 are SNHLY and FYNNEI. The J segment lost 0 bases and the V segment lost 4 bases, leaving 6 bases of the junction unmatched. The CDR3 reads CASSVSTSESTDTQYF. For the CDR3, the DNA is TGTGCCAGCAGTGTCTCGACTAGCGAAAGCACAGATACGCAGTATTTT.

This clone was observed a single time. V is TRBV6-1 and J is TRBJ2-1, with D uncertain. Looked up from germline, CDR1 is MNHNS and CDR2 is SASEGT. Trimming stripped 8 bases from V and 7 bases from J, with 18 bases between. The CDR3 runs to 14 residues. CDR3 DNA sequence: TGTGCCAGCGCGGTGGGCGGTCCCTGGAATGAGCAGTTCTTC. Residues: CASAVGGPWNEQFF.

This clone appeared once. This rearrangement joins TRBV2 to TRBJ1-5, with D maybe TRBD1 (6 bases). The CDR3 is 15 amino acids. V was cut by 5 bases and J by 0 bases, with 11 bases left in between. Germline V gene lookup returns CDR1 SNHLY and CDR2 FYNNEI. CDR3 coding DNA: TGTGCCAGCAGTAGGGGGTCGCTTAGCAATCAGCCCCAGCATTTT. Amino acid sequence: CASSRGSLSNQPQHF.

CDR3 sequence (DNA): TGCGCCAGCAGTGAGCCGAAGCCCCGAGGGGACAGGAAAGGTTATAGCAATCAGCCCCAGCATTTT. Translating it yields CASSEPKPRGDRKGYSNQPQHF. This sequence joins TRBV10-1 and TRBJ1-5, with 8 bases lining up with TRBD1. This CDR3 is built from 22 residues. Unmatched junction bases numbered 21, after V lost 2 bases and J lost 0 bases. Per the germline V gene, CDR1 is WNHNN and CDR2 is SYGVQD (reference sequence).

The CDR3 coding sequence is TGTGCCAGCAGTGAAGGTCTAGGCAGGGGGCGTAATGAGCAGTTCTTC. As protein: CASSEGLGRGRNEQFF. V and J are TRBV6-1 and TRBJ2-1, with 8 bases identical to TRBD1. V gave up 1 base and J gave up 7 bases; unmatched junction bases: 9. This CDR3 is 16 amino acids long. Per the germline V gene, CDR1 is MNHNS and CDR2 is SASEGT.

This clone has only a few counts. At one end, the junction sequence differs from germline, possibly due to a read error. This chain joins TRBV5-6 and TRBJ2-1; 9 bases are shared with TRBD2. The CDR3 is 14 residues long. Per germline, CDR1 SGHDT and CDR2 YYEEEE. CDR3 DNA: TGTGCCAGCACCTTGACTAGCGGAGACAATGAGCAGTTCTTC. Its protein is CASTLTSGDNEQFF.